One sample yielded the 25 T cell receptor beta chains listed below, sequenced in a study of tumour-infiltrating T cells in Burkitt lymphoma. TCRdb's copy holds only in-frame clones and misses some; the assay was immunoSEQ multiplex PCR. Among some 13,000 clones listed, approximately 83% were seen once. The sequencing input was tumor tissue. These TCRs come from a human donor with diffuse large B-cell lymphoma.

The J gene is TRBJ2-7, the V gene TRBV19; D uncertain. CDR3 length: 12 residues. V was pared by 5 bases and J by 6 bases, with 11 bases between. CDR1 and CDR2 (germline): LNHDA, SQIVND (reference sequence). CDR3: CASSRGSSEQYF. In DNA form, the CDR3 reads TGTGCCAGTAGTCGTGGATCTTCCGAGCAGTACTTC.

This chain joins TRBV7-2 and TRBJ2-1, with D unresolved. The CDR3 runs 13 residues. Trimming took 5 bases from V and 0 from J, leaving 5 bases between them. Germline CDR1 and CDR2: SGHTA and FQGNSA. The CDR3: CASSRDSYNEQFF. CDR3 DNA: TGTGCCAGCAGCCGTGACTCCTACAATGAGCAGTTCTTC.

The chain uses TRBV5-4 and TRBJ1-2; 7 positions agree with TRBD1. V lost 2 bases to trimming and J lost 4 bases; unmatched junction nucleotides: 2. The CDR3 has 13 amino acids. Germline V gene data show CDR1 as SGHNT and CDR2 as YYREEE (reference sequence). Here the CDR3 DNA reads TGTGCCAGCAGCTTACAGGGGAGCTATGGCTACACCTTC. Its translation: CASSLQGSYGYTF.

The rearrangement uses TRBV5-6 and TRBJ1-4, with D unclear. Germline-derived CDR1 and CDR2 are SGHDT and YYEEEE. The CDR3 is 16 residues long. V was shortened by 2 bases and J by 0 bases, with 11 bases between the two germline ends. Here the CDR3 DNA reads TGTGCCAGCAGCTTTCAGATCGGCCCAACTAATGAAAAACTGTTTTTT. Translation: CASSFQIGPTNEKLFF.

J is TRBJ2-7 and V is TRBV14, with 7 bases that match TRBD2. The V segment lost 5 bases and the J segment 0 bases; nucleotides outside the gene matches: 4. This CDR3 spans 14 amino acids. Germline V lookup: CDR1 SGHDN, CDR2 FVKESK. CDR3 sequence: CASSAGGFSYEQYF. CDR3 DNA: TGTGCCAGCAGCGCCGGGGGGTTCTCCTACGAGCAGTACTTC.

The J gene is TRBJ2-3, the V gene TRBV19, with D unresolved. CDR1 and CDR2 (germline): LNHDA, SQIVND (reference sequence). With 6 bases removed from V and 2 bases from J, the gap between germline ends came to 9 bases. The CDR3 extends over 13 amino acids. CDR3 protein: CASRGGYTDTQYF. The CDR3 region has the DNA TGTGCCAGTAGGGGCGGTTACACAGATACGCAGTATTTT.

The CDR3 region has the DNA TGCAGCGTTGGACAGGGTTCGGGGGAGCAGTACTTC. The encoded protein is CSVGQGSGEQYF. V usage is TRBV29-1 and J usage is TRBJ2-7, with 7 bases aligning to TRBD1. Germline CDR1 SQVTM, CDR2 ANQGSEA. Trimming cost V 4 bases and J 7 bases; bases outside gene matches: 7. The CDR3 is 12 amino acids.

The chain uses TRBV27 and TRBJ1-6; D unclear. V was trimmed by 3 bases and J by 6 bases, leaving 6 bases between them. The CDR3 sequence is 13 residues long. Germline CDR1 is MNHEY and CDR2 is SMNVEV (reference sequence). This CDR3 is CASSFEVNSPLHF. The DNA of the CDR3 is TGTGCCAGCAGTTTTGAGGTTAATTCACCCCTCCACTTT.

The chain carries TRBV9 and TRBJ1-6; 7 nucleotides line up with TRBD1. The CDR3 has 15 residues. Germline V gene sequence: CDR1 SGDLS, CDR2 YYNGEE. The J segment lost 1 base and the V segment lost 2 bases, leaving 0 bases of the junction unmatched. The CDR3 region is CASSVTGSYNSPLHF. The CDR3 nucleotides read TGTGCCAGCAGCGTGACAGGGTCCTATAATTCACCCCTCCACTTT.

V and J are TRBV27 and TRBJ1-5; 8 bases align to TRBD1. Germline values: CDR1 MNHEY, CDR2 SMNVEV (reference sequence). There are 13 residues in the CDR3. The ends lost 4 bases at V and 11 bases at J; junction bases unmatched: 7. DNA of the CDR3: TGTGCCAGCAGTTACGGACAGGGAGGGGCCCAGCATTTT. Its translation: CASSYGQGGAQHF.

CDR3 DNA sequence: TGTGCCAGCAGCCAGACTAGCGGGGGGTTAACAGATACGCAGTATTTT. Translating it yields CASSQTSGGLTDTQYF. This chain uses TRBV6-4 with TRBJ2-3, with 13 bases identical to TRBD2. The CDR3 length is 16 residues. The germline V gene has CDR1 MRHNA and CDR2 SNTAGT. Trimming took 6 bases from V and 3 from J; bases not matched to a gene: 6.

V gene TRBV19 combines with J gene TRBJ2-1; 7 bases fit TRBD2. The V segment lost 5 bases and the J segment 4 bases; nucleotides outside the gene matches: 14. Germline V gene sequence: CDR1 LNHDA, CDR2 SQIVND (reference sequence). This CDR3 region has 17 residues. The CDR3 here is CASSFGLGREMYNEQFF. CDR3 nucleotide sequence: TGTGCCAGTAGTTTCGGCCTAGGGCGGGAGATGTACAATGAGCAGTTCTTC. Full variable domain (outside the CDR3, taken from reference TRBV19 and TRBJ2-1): DGGITQSPKYLFRKEGQNVTLSCEQNLNHDAMYWYRQDPGQGLRLIYYSQIVNDFQKGDIAEGYSVSREKKESFPLTVTSAQKNPTAFYLCASSFGLGREMYNEQFFGPGTRLTVL.

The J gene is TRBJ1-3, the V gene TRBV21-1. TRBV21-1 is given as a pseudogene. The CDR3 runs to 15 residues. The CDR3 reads CASSKEAHSGNTIYF. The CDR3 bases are TGTGCCAGCAGCAAAGAAGCGCACTCTGGAAACACCATATATTTT.

DNA of the CDR3: TGTGCCAGCAGCGTAGTAGCGGGAGAGTACAATGAGCAGTTCTTC. Protein: CASSVVAGEYNEQFF. V is TRBV9 and J is TRBJ2-1, with 9 bases lining up with TRBD2. This CDR3 contains 15 residues. The J segment lost 4 bases and the V segment lost 0 bases, leaving 2 bases of the junction unmatched. Germline loops: CDR1 SGDLS, CDR2 YYNGEE.

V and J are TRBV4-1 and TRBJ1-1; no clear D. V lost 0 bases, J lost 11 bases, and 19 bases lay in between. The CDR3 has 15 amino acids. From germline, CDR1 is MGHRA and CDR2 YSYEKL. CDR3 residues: CASSQDLSGRRGAFF. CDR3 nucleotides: TGCGCCAGCAGCCAAGATTTAAGTGGACGTAGAGGGGCTTTCTTT.

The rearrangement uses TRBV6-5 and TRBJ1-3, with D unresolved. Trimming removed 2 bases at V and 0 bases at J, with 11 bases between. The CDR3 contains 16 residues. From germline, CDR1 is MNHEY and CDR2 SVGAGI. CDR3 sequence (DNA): TGTGCCAGCAGTTACAGCGAGTTTAGCTCTGGAAACACCATATATTTT. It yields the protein CASSYSEFSSGNTIYF.

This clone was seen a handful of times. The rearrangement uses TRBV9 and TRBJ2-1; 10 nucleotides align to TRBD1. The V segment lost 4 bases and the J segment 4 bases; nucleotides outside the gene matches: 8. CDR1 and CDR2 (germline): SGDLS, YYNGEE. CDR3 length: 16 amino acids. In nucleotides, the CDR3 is TGTGCCAGCAGCCTAGGGACAGGGGTAGGGTACAATGAGCAGTTCTTC. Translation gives CASSLGTGVGYNEQFF.

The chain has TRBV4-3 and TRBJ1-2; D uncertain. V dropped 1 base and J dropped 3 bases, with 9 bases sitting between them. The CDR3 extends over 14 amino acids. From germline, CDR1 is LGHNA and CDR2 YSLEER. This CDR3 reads CASSQGTRDYGYTF. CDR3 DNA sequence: TGCGCCAGCAGCCAAGGGACGAGAGACTATGGCTACACCTTC.

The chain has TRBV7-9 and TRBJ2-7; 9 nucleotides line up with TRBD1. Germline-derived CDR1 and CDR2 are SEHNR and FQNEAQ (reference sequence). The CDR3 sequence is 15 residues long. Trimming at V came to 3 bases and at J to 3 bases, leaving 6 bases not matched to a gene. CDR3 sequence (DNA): TGTGCCAGCAGCTTCGGACAGGGGACCATCTACGAGCAGTACTTC. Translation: CASSFGQGTIYEQYF.

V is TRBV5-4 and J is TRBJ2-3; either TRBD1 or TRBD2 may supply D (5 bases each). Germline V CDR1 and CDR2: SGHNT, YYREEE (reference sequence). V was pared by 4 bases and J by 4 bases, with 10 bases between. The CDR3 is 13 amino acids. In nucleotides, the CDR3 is TGTGCCAGCAGCCCAGGGCGGGCAGATACGCAGTATTTT. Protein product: CASSPGRADTQYF. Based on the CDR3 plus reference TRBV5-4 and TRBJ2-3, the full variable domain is ETGVTQSPTHLIKTRGQQVTLRCSSQSGHNTVSWYQQALGQGPQFIFQYYREEENGRGNFPPRFSGLQFPNYSSELNVNALELDDSALYLCASSPGRADTQYFGPGTRLTVL.

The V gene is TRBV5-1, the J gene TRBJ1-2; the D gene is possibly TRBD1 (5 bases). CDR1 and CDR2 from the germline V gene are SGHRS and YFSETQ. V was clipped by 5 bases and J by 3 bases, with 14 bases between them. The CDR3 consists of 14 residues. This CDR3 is CASRPQGSDYGYTF. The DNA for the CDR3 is TGCGCCAGCAGACCCCAGGGATCGGACTATGGCTACACCTTC.

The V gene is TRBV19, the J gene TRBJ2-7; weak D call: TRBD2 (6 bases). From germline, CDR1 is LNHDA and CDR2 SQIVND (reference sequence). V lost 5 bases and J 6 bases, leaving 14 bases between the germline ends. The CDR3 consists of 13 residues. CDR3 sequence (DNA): TGTGCCAGTAGTGATCCTGGGCGGGGCGAGCAGTACTTC. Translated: CASSDPGRGEQYF.

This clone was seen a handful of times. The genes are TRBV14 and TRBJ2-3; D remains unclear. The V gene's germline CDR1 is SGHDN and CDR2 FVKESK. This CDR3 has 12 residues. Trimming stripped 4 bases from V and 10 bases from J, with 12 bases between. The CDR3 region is CASSLGPAPQYF. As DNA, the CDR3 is TGTGCCAGCAGCCTTGGACCTGCTCCGCAGTATTTT.

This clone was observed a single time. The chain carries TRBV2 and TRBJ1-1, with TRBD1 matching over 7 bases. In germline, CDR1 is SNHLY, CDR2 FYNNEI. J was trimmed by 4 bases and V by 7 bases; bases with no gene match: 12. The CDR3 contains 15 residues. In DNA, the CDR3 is TGTGCCAGCAAAGGGGGCAGGTTCGGAGGCACTGAAGCTTTCTTT. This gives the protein CASKGGRFGGTEAFF. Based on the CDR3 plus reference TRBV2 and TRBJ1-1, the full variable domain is EPEVTQTPSHQVTQMGQEVILRCVPISNHLYFYWYRQILGQKVEFLVSFYNNEISEKSEIFDDQFSVERPDGSNFTLKIRSTKLEDSAMYFCASKGGRFGGTEAFFGQGTRLTVV.

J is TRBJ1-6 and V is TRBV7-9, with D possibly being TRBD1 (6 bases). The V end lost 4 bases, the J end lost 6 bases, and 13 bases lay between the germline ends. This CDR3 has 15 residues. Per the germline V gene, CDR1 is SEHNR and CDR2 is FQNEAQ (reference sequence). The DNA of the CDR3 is TGTGCCAGCAGCTCCGCGGGGGCGCTTAATTCACCCCTCCACTTT. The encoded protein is CASSSAGALNSPLHF.